The clone carrying this T cell receptor (beta chain) has more than one count but fewer than ten. The antigen is unknown. Presence of unique molecular identifiers characterized the TCR beta cDNA libraries. MiXCR, run by TCRdb on the PCR reads, gives a single entry per CDR3 protein. The sample consists of hundreds of thousands of distinct CDR3 sequences, around 27% of them appearing once. This record belongs to a study of post-analysis software for immune sequencing data. Germline CDR1 reads MGHDK; CDR2 reads SYGVNS. Trimming took 2 bases from V and 4 from J; bases not matched to a gene: 3. This CDR3 is built from 14 residues. Overall study results and limits: Controls had lower frequencies than patients of a handful of TRBV segments, which included TRBV5-6, TRBV5-1 and TRBV20-1. F measure grouped same-batch samples tightly together.

The rearrangement joins TRBV25-1 to TRBJ1-1; TRBD1 agrees at 8 bases. The sequenced sample consisted of blood. This receptor was taken from a girl under 18 with multiple sclerosis. The CDR3 DNA reads as TGTGCCAGCAGTGAAACGACAGGGGCCACTGAAGCTTTCTTT. This codes for CASSETTGATEAFF.